These T cell receptor beta chains were read from a single sample in a study of early T cells in non-severe SARS-CoV-2 infection. In TCRdb, the 5' RACE reads were re-called with MiXCR into one record per CDR3 protein. The sample comprises just over 95,000 distinct CDR3 sequences, roughly 9.6% of which are singletons, and approximately 5.4% rests with the top ten. Specimen: whole blood. These receptors came from an adult who was a healthcare worker with PCR-confirmed SARS-CoV-2 infection or an uninfected control (not recorded which). Both conserved end residues are part of each CDR3. Fields, in order: D gene, CDR3 length, J gene, V gene, clone size, CDR3 protein, CDR3 DNA. D genes are given only for firm matches. Not all rows give a size; the values are once, few, many and, for expanded clones, a class.

d_call: TRBD2; cdr3_length: 14; j_call: TRBJ2-5; v_call: TRBV5-1; clone_size: .; cdr3_aa: CASSLGLADETQYF; cdr3_nt: TGCGCCAGCAGCTTGGGACTAGCTGACGAGACCCAGTACTTC
d_call: TRBD1; cdr3_length: 16; j_call: TRBJ1-1; v_call: TRBV27; clone_size: few; cdr3_aa: CASSLFGDRSKAGAFF; cdr3_nt: TGTGCCAGCAGTTTATTCGGGGACAGGTCGAAGGCGGGAGCTTTCTTT
d_call: TRBD1; cdr3_length: 17; j_call: TRBJ1-1; v_call: TRBV10-3; clone_size: .; cdr3_aa: CAISGGTGATSNTEAFF; cdr3_nt: TGTGCCATCAGTGGGGGGACAGGGGCGACCTCGAACACTGAAGCTTTCTTT
d_call: TRBD1; cdr3_length: 13; j_call: TRBJ1-5; v_call: TRBV7-8; clone_size: many; cdr3_aa: CASGQGSYQPQHF; cdr3_nt: TGTGCCAGCGGACAGGGATCATATCAGCCCCAGCATTTT
d_call: .; cdr3_length: 14; j_call: TRBJ1-1; v_call: TRBV30; clone_size: .; cdr3_aa: CAWSAWDKETEAFF; cdr3_nt: TGTGCCTGGAGTGCCTGGGACAAGGAAACTGAAGCTTTCTTT
d_call: TRBD2; cdr3_length: 14; j_call: TRBJ2-2; v_call: TRBV29-1; clone_size: many; cdr3_aa: CSAAPGGVTGELFF; cdr3_nt: TGCAGCGCGGCACCCGGGGGGGTTACCGGGGAGCTGTTTTTT
d_call: .; cdr3_length: 14; j_call: TRBJ1-1; v_call: TRBV10-2; clone_size: .; cdr3_aa: CASSDVLGGTEAFF; cdr3_nt: TGCGCCAGCAGTGACGTTCTGGGGGGAACTGAAGCTTTCTTT
d_call: .; cdr3_length: 14; j_call: TRBJ2-1; v_call: TRBV4-1; clone_size: many; cdr3_aa: CASSQVLAHNEQFF; cdr3_nt: TGCGCCAGCAGCCAAGTCCTCGCCCACAATGAGCAGTTCTTC
d_call: TRBD2; cdr3_length: 15; j_call: TRBJ2-7; v_call: TRBV3-1; clone_size: .; cdr3_aa: CASSQGGGGRYEQYF; cdr3_nt: TGTGCCAGCAGCCAAGGGGGCGGGGGACGCTACGAGCAGTACTTC
d_call: .; cdr3_length: 14; j_call: TRBJ1-2; v_call: TRBV20-1; clone_size: few; cdr3_aa: CSASYQGPKDGYTF; cdr3_nt: TGCAGTGCTAGCTACCAGGGTCCTAAGGATGGCTACACCTTC
d_call: .; cdr3_length: 14; j_call: TRBJ1-1; v_call: TRBV14; clone_size: .; cdr3_aa: CASSQVSGQTEAFF; cdr3_nt: TGTGCCAGCAGCCAAGTTTCAGGACAAACTGAAGCTTTCTTT
d_call: TRBD1; cdr3_length: 16; j_call: TRBJ2-5; v_call: TRBV18; clone_size: many; cdr3_aa: CASSPLQGGEQETQYF; cdr3_nt: TGTGCCAGCTCACCACTACAGGGGGGAGAGCAAGAGACCCAGTACTTC
d_call: .; cdr3_length: 15; j_call: TRBJ1-4; v_call: TRBV12-3/TRBV12-4; clone_size: .; cdr3_aa: CASSLGLKGGEKLFF; cdr3_nt: TGTGCCAGCAGTTTGGGTCTAAAGGGCGGTGAAAAACTGTTTTTT
d_call: .; cdr3_length: 11; j_call: TRBJ1-2; v_call: TRBV29-1; clone_size: .; cdr3_aa: CSDTRNYGYTF; cdr3_nt: TGCAGCGACACACGAAACTATGGCTACACCTTC
d_call: .; cdr3_length: 11; j_call: TRBJ2-7; v_call: TRBV5-1; clone_size: many; cdr3_aa: CASRGGYEQYF; cdr3_nt: TGCGCCAGCCGAGGGGGGTACGAGCAGTACTTC
d_call: TRBD2; cdr3_length: 15; j_call: TRBJ2-5; v_call: TRBV20-1; clone_size: few; cdr3_aa: CSASTSGTYQETQYF; cdr3_nt: TGCAGTGCCTCAACTAGCGGCACGTACCAAGAGACCCAGTACTTC
d_call: .; cdr3_length: 14; j_call: TRBJ2-7; v_call: TRBV5-1; clone_size: few; cdr3_aa: CASSLASRSYEQYF; cdr3_nt: TGCGCCAGCAGCTTGGCTTCACGCTCCTACGAGCAGTACTTC
d_call: .; cdr3_length: 15; j_call: TRBJ2-4; v_call: TRBV27; clone_size: few; cdr3_aa: CASRYSGQGKNIQYF; cdr3_nt: TGTGCCAGCCGTTACTCGGGGCAGGGCAAAAACATTCAGTACTTC
d_call: TRBD1; cdr3_length: 15; j_call: TRBJ2-2; v_call: TRBV29-1; clone_size: .; cdr3_aa: CSVEDRTGFDGELFF; cdr3_nt: TGCAGCGTTGAAGATCGGACAGGATTTGACGGGGAGCTGTTTTTT
d_call: .; cdr3_length: 15; j_call: TRBJ1-1; v_call: TRBV7-9; clone_size: many; cdr3_aa: CASSLTGLGNTEAFF; cdr3_nt: TGTGCCAGCAGCTTAACAGGGCTCGGAAACACTGAAGCTTTCTTT
d_call: TRBD1; cdr3_length: 20; j_call: TRBJ2-6; v_call: TRBV4-1; clone_size: .; cdr3_aa: CASSLAEGGQGAIGANVLTF; cdr3_nt: TGCGCCAGCAGCCTCGCGGAAGGGGGGCAGGGGGCGATTGGGGCCAACGTCCTGACTTTC
d_call: .; cdr3_length: 15; j_call: TRBJ1-5; v_call: TRBV20-1; clone_size: few; cdr3_aa: CSALTGLEVYQPQHF; cdr3_nt: TGCAGTGCTCTCACAGGGTTGGAGGTATATCAGCCCCAGCATTTT
d_call: TRBD1; cdr3_length: 13; j_call: TRBJ1-1; v_call: TRBV20-1; clone_size: few; cdr3_aa: CSARTGARTEAFF; cdr3_nt: TGCAGTGCTAGGACAGGGGCTCGCACTGAAGCTTTCTTT
d_call: .; cdr3_length: 11; j_call: TRBJ1-6; v_call: TRBV7-9; clone_size: few; cdr3_aa: CASSDGWTLHF; cdr3_nt: TGTGCCAGCAGCGATGGCTGGACCCTCCACTTT
d_call: TRBD1; cdr3_length: 14; j_call: TRBJ2-5; v_call: TRBV7-8; clone_size: .; cdr3_aa: CASSLDRARETQYF; cdr3_nt: TGTGCCAGCAGCTTGGACAGGGCGAGAGAGACCCAGTACTTC
d_call: TRBD2; cdr3_length: 16; j_call: TRBJ2-1; v_call: TRBV9; clone_size: few; cdr3_aa: CASSVVGLAGGREQFF; cdr3_nt: TGTGCCAGCAGCGTAGTTGGATTAGCGGGAGGGAGAGAGCAGTTCTTC
d_call: TRBD2; cdr3_length: 18; j_call: TRBJ2-7; v_call: TRBV11-2; clone_size: many; cdr3_aa: CASSLRSLAGGPDYEQYF; cdr3_nt: TGTGCCAGCAGCTTGAGGTCACTAGCGGGGGGGCCGGACTACGAGCAGTACTTC
d_call: .; cdr3_length: 10; j_call: TRBJ1-1; v_call: TRBV21-1; clone_size: few; cdr3_aa: CASRPIEAFF; cdr3_nt: TGTGCCAGCAGGCCGATAGAAGCTTTCTTT
d_call: .; cdr3_length: 18; j_call: TRBJ2-1; v_call: TRBV5-1; clone_size: many; cdr3_aa: CASSLAQGRTHSYNEQFF; cdr3_nt: TGCGCCAGCAGCTTGGCCCAGGGAAGAACTCACTCCTACAATGAGCAGTTCTTC
d_call: .; cdr3_length: 13; j_call: TRBJ2-7; v_call: TRBV28; clone_size: many; cdr3_aa: CASSSSGGYEQYF; cdr3_nt: TGTGCCAGCAGCTCATCCGGGGGCTACGAGCAGTACTTC
d_call: .; cdr3_length: 17; j_call: TRBJ2-2; v_call: TRBV27; clone_size: few; cdr3_aa: CASSQALTGLNTGELFF; cdr3_nt: TGTGCCAGCAGCCAGGCCCTGACAGGTCTGAACACCGGGGAGCTGTTTTTT
d_call: TRBD2; cdr3_length: 15; j_call: TRBJ2-2; v_call: TRBV9; clone_size: many; cdr3_aa: CASSVSSGGTGELFF; cdr3_nt: TGTGCCAGCAGCGTATCGAGCGGGGGTACCGGGGAGCTGTTTTTT
d_call: .; cdr3_length: 13; j_call: TRBJ1-2; v_call: TRBV7-8; clone_size: many; cdr3_aa: CASSPHGEDGYTF; cdr3_nt: TGTGCCAGCAGCCCACACGGGGAAGATGGCTACACCTTC
d_call: .; cdr3_length: 13; j_call: TRBJ1-2; v_call: TRBV5-1; clone_size: .; cdr3_aa: CASRRDRYYGYTF; cdr3_nt: TGCGCCAGCAGAAGAGACCGGTACTATGGCTACACCTTC
d_call: .; cdr3_length: 11; j_call: TRBJ2-7; v_call: TRBV28; clone_size: few; cdr3_aa: CASKGFYEQYF; cdr3_nt: TGTGCCAGCAAAGGCTTCTACGAGCAGTACTTC
d_call: TRBD2; cdr3_length: 15; j_call: TRBJ2-2; v_call: TRBV7-9; clone_size: .; cdr3_aa: CASSFLTSGTGELFF; cdr3_nt: TGTGCCAGCAGCTTTCTGACTAGCGGGACCGGGGAGCTGTTTTTT
d_call: TRBD2; cdr3_length: 13; j_call: TRBJ2-3; v_call: TRBV6-5; clone_size: few; cdr3_aa: CASSQLAGGPQYF; cdr3_nt: TGTGCCAGCAGCCAACTAGCGGGAGGGCCGCAGTATTTT
d_call: TRBD2; cdr3_length: 14; j_call: TRBJ2-7; v_call: TRBV7-3; clone_size: .; cdr3_aa: CASSPSGSSHEQYF; cdr3_nt: TGTGCCAGCAGCCCTAGCGGGAGTTCACACGAGCAGTACTTC
d_call: .; cdr3_length: 16; j_call: TRBJ2-3; v_call: TRBV5-4; clone_size: .; cdr3_aa: CASSLGRPFSTDTQYF; cdr3_nt: TGTGCCAGCAGCTTGGGCAGGCCCTTCAGCACAGATACGCAGTATTTT
d_call: .; cdr3_length: 14; j_call: TRBJ2-3; v_call: TRBV19; clone_size: few; cdr3_aa: CASSIRQSTDTQYF; cdr3_nt: TGTGCCAGTAGTATCAGGCAGAGCACAGATACGCAGTATTTT
d_call: .; cdr3_length: 16; j_call: TRBJ2-3; v_call: TRBV28; clone_size: few; cdr3_aa: CASSYSPSSDTDTQYF; cdr3_nt: TGTGCCAGCAGTTATAGCCCCTCCTCCGACACAGATACGCAGTATTTT
d_call: .; cdr3_length: 13; j_call: TRBJ2-3; v_call: TRBV28; clone_size: few; cdr3_aa: CASSSWDTDTQYF; cdr3_nt: TGTGCCAGCAGTTCCTGGGACACAGATACGCAGTATTTT